This paragraph reports one TCR beta chain. No antigen is known for it. Germline CDR1 and CDR2: SEHNR and FQNEAQ (reference sequence). V dropped 3 bases and J dropped 6 bases, with 17 bases sitting between them. This CDR3 is 15 amino acids long. The source of the sample is a study of human T cells and chemical hapten exposure. Overall study: The patients were mostly female; they had alopecia areata, totalis or universalis. Overall study results and limits: DPC sensitization produced no change in TCRs with frequency above 1 in 1000.

Unique molecular identifiers were linked by the library to individual cDNA molecules. TCRdb independently ran MiXCR on the RACE reads; one entry per CDR3 protein. Counted here are more than 95,000 distinct CDR3 sequences, roughly a quarter occurring once; the ten biggest clones make up about a tenth. The time point: patch test 3, about 24 weeks after DPC sensitization. Treatment given: therapeutic diphenylcyclopropenone sensitization with weekly scalp DPC. The clonotype originates from a man between 35 and 55 years old with alopecia areata. Some clones in this sample may be carry-over from other donors' samples. The genes are TRBV7-9 and TRBJ1-2; D might be TRBD1 (5 bases). Sequenced here: whole blood, sampled in connection with sensitization to the hapten diphenylcyclopropenone (DPC). The CDR3 is CASSFLGRGSDGYTF. In DNA, the CDR3 is TGTGCCAGCAGCTTTTTGGGGCGGGGTTCCGATGGCTACACCTTC. The entire variable domain, with the rest obtained from reference TRBV7-9 and TRBJ1-2, is as follows: DTGVSQNPRHKITKRGQNVTFRCDPISEHNRLYWYRQTLGQGPEFLTYFQNEAQLEKSRLLSDRFSAERPKGSFSTLEIQRTEQGDSAMYLCASSFLGRGSDGYTFGSGTRLTVV.